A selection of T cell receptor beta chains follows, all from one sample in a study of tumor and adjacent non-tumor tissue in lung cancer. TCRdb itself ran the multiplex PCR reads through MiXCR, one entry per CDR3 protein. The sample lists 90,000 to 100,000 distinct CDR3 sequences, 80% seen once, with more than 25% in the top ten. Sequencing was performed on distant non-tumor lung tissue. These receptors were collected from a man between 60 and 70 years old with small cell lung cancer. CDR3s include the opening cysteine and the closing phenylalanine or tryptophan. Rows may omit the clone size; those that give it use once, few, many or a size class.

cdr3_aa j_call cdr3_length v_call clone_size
CARCYSGGVGNEQFF TRBJ2-1 15 TRBV6-5 once
CASSVVRSSYNDLFF TRBJ2-1 15 TRBV21-1 .
CASSRQGVDQETQYF TRBJ2-5 15 TRBV5-4 .
CSACPQRSSYKQYF TRBJ2-7 14 TRBV20-1 .
CGSSPPTDTHYF TRBJ2-3 12 TRBV11-3 .
CASSIGTATTYTQYF TRBJ2-3 15 TRBV4-2 .
CASNTGSGVNLLTF TRBJ2-6 14 TRBV28 .
CASGGIRLAGEGETQYF TRBJ2-5 17 TRBV6-1 .
CASSPRGASWNTEAFF TRBJ1-1 16 TRBV11-3 medium-sized
CAWSARGSGAFF TRBJ1-1 12 TRBV30 .
CASSPRTELYGYTF TRBJ1-2 14 TRBV7-8 .
CASSQDYITSGRKGNEQFF TRBJ2-1 19 TRBV14 many
CASSLVGGGYTSPFHF TRBJ1-6 16 TRBV11-2 .
CASSPRDASWKTEAFF TRBJ1-1 16 TRBV11-3 .
CPSSHRRHTEAFF TRBJ1-1 13 TRBV6-2/TRBV6-3 .
CAASQEGGRLGYTF TRBJ1-2 14 TRBV5-1 .
CASNPNAEAFF TRBJ1-1 11 TRBV19 .
CASSTTPERGNEQFF TRBJ2-1 15 TRBV7-9 .
CASSTTGRSSGNTIHF TRBJ1-3 16 TRBV7-8 .
CAWRGGTGGNQPQHF TRBJ1-5 15 TRBV30 many
CASSRRGTGGNQPQHF TRBJ1-5 16 TRBV6-8 .
CPSSYSIWGLADNERFF TRBJ2-1 17 TRBV6-5 .
CGSCLTYEQYF TRBJ2-7 11 TRBV11-2 .
CASSLQGSGYQPQHF TRBJ1-5 15 TRBV12-3/TRBV12-4 .
CASSHDDTGLAGRTGGLFF TRBJ2-2 19 TRBV11-3 .
CSVRTGPGIGQYF TRBJ2-7 13 TRBV29-1 .
CASSQGLVGQEAQYF TRBJ2-5 15 TRBV4-2 .
CASSPYAGTEAFF TRBJ1-1 13 TRBV18 .
CSHGGQGTQYF TRBJ2-5 11 TRBV29-1 medium-sized
CASSQGEGARAFF TRBJ1-1 13 TRBV7-9 many
CAIGEGQPDTQYF TRBJ2-5 13 TRBV10-3 .
CASSGRTIGTGYERYF TRBJ2-7 16 TRBV6-1 .
CASSRRGGLANTIYF TRBJ1-3 15 TRBV2 .
CVSSWGTGNTWELFF TRBJ2-2 15 TRBV5-4 .
CASSWTRGDTQYF TRBJ2-3 13 TRBV28 many
CASSLTGEKPEAFF TRBJ1-1 14 TRBV6-2/TRBV6-3 .
CASREIPAGEQFF TRBJ2-1 13 TRBV6-5 once
CASTATNDQPHHF TRBJ1-5 13 TRBV6-1 .
CASSLDSFNEQFF TRBJ2-1 13 TRBV7-2 few
CANSSESRTSGSRDEQFF TRBJ2-1 18 TRBV11-1 .
CARSTYRGVVELFF TRBJ2-2 14 TRBV11-2 .
CASSLVLSSYEQYF TRBJ2-7 14 TRBV5-1 many
CASSKERTGVRPQHF TRBJ1-5 15 TRBV4-1 .
CASSLPGAPGGELLF TRBJ2-2 15 TRBV11-2 .
CARSLEFAVLHF TRBJ1-6 12 TRBV5-4 .
CSARDRGRVGTQYF TRBJ2-5 14 TRBV29-1 .
CASSLGSPGNTIYF TRBJ1-3 14 TRBV7-8 many
CASNLVPSDEQYF TRBJ2-7 13 TRBV5-4 .
CATSPRDSSYNEQFF TRBJ2-1 15 TRBV6-2/TRBV6-3 medium-sized
CRASRAGGEAQYF TRBJ2-5 13 TRBV29-1 .
CASSHAGEQETQYF TRBJ2-5 14 TRBV4-2 .
CASSLDGVGLARGVEQFF TRBJ2-1 18 TRBV11-3 once
CASSRDGGTNQQQHF TRBJ1-5 15 TRBV11-1 .
CACRETQYF TRBJ2-5 9 TRBV7-8 .
CASSYVPSGSGTQYF TRBJ2-3 15 TRBV6-5 .